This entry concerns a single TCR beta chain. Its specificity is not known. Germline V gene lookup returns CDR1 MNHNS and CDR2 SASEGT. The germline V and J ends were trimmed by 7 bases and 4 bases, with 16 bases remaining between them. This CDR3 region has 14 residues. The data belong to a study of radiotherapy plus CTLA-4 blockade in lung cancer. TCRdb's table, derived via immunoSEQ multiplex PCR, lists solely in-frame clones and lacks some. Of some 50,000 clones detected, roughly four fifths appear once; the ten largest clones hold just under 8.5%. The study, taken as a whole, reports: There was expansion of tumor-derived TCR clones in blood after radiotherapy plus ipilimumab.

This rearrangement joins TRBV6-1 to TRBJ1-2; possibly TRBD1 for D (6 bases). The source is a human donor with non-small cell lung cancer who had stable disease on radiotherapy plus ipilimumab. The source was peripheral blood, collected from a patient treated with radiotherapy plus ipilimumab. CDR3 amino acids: CASTERGASYGYTF. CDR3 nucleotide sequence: TGTGCCAGCACCGAAAGGGGGGCGAGCTATGGCTACACCTTC.